Following are 3 T cell receptor beta chains from one sample sequenced in a study of identical twins. In TCRdb, the 5' RACE reads were re-called with MiXCR into one record per CDR3 protein. Among 420,000 or so distinct CDR3 sequences, approximately 17% were seen once, and the ten largest hold about 12%. The sample comprised naive T cells sorted from blood. The receptors were sampled from a man aged 45-65 years in good health.

J is TRBJ2-1 and V is TRBV29-1; D uncertain. Per the germline V gene, CDR1 is SQVTM and CDR2 is ANQGSEA. V was cut by 0 bases and J by 0 bases, with 12 bases left in between. The CDR3 extends over 16 amino acids. CDR3 amino acids: CSVEDLPTVSYNEQFF. DNA for the CDR3: TGCAGCGTTGAAGATCTTCCTACCGTCTCCTACAATGAGCAGTTCTTC.

V is TRBV6-2 or TRBV6-3 and J is TRBJ2-7, with a possible D match to TRBD1 (5 bases). The CDR3 contains 14 residues. Germline assignment: CDR1 MNHEY and CDR2 SVGEGT. V gave up 5 bases and J gave up 5 bases, with 16 bases separating them. The CDR3 protein is CASSSPRQTNEQYF. CDR3 in DNA: TGTGCCAGCAGTAGCCCCCGACAGACCAACGAGCAGTACTTC.

This clonotype was seen more than once but under ten times. This rearrangement joins TRBV12-3 or TRBV12-4 to TRBJ2-2, with 10 bases identical to TRBD2. The V segment lost 5 bases and the J segment 1 base; nucleotides outside the gene matches: 13. The CDR3 length is 19 residues. The CDR3 DNA follows: TGTGCCAGCAGTGCCAGACCCAGGGGGACTAGCGAGAACACCGGGGAGCTGTTTTTT. This translates into CASSARPRGTSENTGELFF.